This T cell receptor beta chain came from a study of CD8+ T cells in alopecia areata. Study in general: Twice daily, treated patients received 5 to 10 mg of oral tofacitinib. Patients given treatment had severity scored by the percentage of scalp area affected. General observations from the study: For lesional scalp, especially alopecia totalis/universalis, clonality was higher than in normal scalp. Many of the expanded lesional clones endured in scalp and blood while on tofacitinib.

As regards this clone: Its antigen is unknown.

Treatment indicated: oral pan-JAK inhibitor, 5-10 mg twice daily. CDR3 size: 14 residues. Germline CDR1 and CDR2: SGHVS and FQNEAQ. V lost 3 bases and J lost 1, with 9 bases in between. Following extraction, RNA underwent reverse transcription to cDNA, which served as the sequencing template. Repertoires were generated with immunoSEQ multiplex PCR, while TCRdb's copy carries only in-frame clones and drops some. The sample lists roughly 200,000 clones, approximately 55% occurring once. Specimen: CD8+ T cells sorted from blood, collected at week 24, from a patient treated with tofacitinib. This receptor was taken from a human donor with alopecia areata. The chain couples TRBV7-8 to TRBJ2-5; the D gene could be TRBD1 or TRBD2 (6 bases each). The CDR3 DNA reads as TGTGCCAGCAGCTTCGGGGGCCCCCAAGAGACCCAGTACTTC. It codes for CASSFGGPQETQYF.